What follows is one T cell receptor (beta chain) and its context. This sample is drawn from a study of type 1 regulatory T cells. Overall study context: T-allo10 is a Tr1-enriched, alloantigen-specific CD4 T cell product made in vitro.

TCRdb re-derived calls from the reads in MiXCR, one entry per CDR3 protein. The data contain some 90,000 distinct CDR3 sequences, around a third of them singletons. Trimming took off 7 bases at V and 0 bases at J, with 13 bases between the two ends. The CDR3 consists of 14 residues. Germline CDR1 is SNHLY and CDR2 is FYNNEI. The sequence derives from a human donor in good health. Sequenced: CD4+ T cells, either the whole sample or a sorted fraction (not recorded which). The chain joins TRBV2 to TRBJ2-7; possible D gene TRBD2, 5 bases. CDR3 in DNA: TGTGCCAGCATCATGAGGGAGTCCTCCTACGAGCAGTACTTC. The encoded protein is CASIMRESSYEQYF.